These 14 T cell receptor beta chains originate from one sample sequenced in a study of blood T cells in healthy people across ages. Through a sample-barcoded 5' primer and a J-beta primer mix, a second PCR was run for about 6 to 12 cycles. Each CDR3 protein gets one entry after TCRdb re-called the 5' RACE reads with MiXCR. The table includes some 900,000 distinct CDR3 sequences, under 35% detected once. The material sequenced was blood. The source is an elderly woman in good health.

CDR3 sequence: CASSLGVDEQYF. In nucleotides, the CDR3 is TGTGCCAGCAGTTTAGGAGTGGACGAGCAGTACTTC. The chain has TRBV6-2 or TRBV6-3 and TRBJ2-7; D gene unclear. V was clipped by 4 bases and J by 5 bases, with 9 bases between them. Germline loops: CDR1 MNHEY, CDR2 SVGEGT. The CDR3 length is 12 residues.

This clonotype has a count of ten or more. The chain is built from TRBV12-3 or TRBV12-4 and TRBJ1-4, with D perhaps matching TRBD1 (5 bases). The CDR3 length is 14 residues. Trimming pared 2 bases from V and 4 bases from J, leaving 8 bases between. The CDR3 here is CASSLSGINEKLFF. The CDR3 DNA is TGTGCCAGCAGTTTATCAGGGATTAATGAAAAACTGTTTTTT.

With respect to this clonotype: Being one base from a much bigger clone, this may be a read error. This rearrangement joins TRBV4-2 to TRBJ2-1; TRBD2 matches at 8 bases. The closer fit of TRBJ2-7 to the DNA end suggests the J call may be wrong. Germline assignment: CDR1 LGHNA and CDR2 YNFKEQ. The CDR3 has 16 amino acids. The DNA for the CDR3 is TGTGCCAGCAGCCAAGGGACGGGAGGGGTCTACAATGAGCAGTACTTC. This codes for CASSQGTGGVYNEQYF.

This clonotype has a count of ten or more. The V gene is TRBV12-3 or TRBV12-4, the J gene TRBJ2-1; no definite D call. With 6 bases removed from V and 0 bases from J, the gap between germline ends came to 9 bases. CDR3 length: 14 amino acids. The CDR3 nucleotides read TGTGCCAGCAGGAACTCGCCCTCCTACAATGAGCAGTTCTTC. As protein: CASRNSPSYNEQFF.

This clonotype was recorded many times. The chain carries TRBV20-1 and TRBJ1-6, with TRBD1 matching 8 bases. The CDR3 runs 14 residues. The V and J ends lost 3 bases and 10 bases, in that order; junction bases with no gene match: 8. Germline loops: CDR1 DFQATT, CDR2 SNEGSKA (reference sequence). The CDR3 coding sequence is TGCAGTGCTAGTAGACAGGGGAGTGACTCACCCCTCCACTTT. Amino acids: CSASRQGSDSPLHF.

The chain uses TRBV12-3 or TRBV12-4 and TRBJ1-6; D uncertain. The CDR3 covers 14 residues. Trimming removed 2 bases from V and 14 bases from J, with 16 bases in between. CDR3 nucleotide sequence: TGTGCCAGCAGTTTAAACCGGGGTGAGAGGTCCCTCCACTTT. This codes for CASSLNRGERSLHF.

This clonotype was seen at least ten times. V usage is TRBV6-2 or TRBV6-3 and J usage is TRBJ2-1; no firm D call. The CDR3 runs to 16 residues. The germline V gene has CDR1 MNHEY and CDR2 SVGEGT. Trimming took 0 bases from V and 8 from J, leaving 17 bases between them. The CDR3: CASSYSSPPGSHEQFF. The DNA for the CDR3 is TGTGCCAGCAGTTACTCGTCCCCACCGGGCTCCCATGAGCAGTTCTTC.

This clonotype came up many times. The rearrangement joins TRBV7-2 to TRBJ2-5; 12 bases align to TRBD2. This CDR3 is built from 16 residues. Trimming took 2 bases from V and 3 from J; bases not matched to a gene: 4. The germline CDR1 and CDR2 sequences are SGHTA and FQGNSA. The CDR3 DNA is TGTGCCAGCAGCTTAACTAGCGGGGGGCAAAAAGAGACCCAGTACTTC. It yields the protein CASSLTSGGQKETQYF.

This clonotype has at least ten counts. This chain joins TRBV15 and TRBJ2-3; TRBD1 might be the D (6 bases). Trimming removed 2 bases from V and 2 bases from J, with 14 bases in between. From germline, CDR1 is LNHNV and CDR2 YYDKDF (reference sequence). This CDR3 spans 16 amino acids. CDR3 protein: CATSRFGQLFTDTQYF. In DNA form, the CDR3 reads TGTGCCACCAGCAGATTCGGACAGCTATTCACAGATACGCAGTATTTT.

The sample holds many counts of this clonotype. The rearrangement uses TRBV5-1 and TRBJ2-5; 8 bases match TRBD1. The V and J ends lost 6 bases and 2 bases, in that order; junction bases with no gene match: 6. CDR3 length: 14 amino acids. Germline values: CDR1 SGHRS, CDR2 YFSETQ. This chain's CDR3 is CASNDRGGQETQYF. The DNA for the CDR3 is TGCGCCAGCAACGACAGGGGTGGGCAAGAGACCCAGTACTTC.

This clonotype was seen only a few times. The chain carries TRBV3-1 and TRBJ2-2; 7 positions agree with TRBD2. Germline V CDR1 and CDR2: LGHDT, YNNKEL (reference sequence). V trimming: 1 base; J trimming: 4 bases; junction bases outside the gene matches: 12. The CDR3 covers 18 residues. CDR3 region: CASSQATWLAAPTGELFF. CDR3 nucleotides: TGTGCCAGCAGCCAAGCCACCTGGCTAGCGGCCCCCACCGGGGAGCTGTTTTTT.

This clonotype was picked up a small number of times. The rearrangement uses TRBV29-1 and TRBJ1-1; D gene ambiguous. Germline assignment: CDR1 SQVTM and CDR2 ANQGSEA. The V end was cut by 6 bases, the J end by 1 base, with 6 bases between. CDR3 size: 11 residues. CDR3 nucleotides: TGCAGCGTCAAGAGGAACACTGAAGCTTTCTTT. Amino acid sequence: CSVKRNTEAFF.

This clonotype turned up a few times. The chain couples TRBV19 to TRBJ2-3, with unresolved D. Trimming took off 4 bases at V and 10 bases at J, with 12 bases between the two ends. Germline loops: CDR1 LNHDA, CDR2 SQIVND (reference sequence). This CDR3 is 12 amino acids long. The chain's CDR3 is CASSRFRSAQYF. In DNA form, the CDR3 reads TGTGCCAGTAGTAGATTCAGGAGTGCGCAGTATTTT.

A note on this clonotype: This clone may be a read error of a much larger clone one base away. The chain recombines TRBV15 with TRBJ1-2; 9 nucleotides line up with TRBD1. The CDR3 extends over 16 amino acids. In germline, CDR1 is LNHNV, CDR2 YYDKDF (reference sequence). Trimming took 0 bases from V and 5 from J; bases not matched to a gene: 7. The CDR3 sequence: CATSRDRDRVCYGYTF. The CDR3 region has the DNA TGTGCCACCAGCAGAGACCGGGACAGGGTCTGTTATGGCTACACCTTC.